A selection of T cell receptor beta chains follows, all from one sample in a study of human CD4 T cells and Enterobacteriaceae. Data came from immunoSEQ multiplex PCR; TCRdb stores just in-frame clones and leaves some out. The repertoire holds some 30,000 clones, about 80% seen once, with approximately 1.5% in the top ten. The sample taken for sequencing was memory CD4+ T cells from blood. These receptor sequences come from a human donor in good health. CDR3s include the opening cysteine and the closing phenylalanine or tryptophan. D genes are given only for firm matches. Where a row states a size, it is once, few, many or the class of an expanded clone; other rows omit it.

NA | TRBJ1-3 | TRBD1 | TRBV9 | TGTGCCAGCAGCTCAGGGGGGGTACAGGGCATCTTGGGAGGAAACACCATATATTTT | CASSSGGVQGILGGNTIYF
NA | TRBJ2-3 | TRBD2 | TRBV23-1 | TGCGCCTCACTAGCGGCAGTGGATACGCAGTATTTT | CASLAAVDTQYF
NA | TRBJ2-1 | TRBD2 | TRBV23-1 | TGCGCCAGCAGTCAATCGTCCAGCGGGAGTCCCAATGAGCAGTTCTTC | CASSQSSSGSPNEQFF
NA | TRBJ2-5 | NA | TRBV28 | TGTGCCAGCAGTTCCCCGCCGACCCAAGAGACCCAGTACTTC | CASSSPPTQETQYF
NA | TRBJ2-7 | NA | TRBV20-1 | TGCAGTGCTGGCCAAGGGAACGAGCAGTACTTC | CSAGQGNEQYF
few | TRBJ2-5 | NA | TRBV9 | TGTGCCAGCAGCTTTTCTTCCTTTCAAGAGACCCAGTACTTC | CASSFSSFQETQYF
NA | TRBJ1-1 | TRBD1 | TRBV11-3 | TGTGCCAGCAGCTTAGTCTCCGGGACAGCCACTGAAGCTTTCTTT | CASSLVSGTATEAFF
NA | TRBJ2-5 | NA | TRBV18 | TGTGCCAGCTCACCAATTGGGGGATCAAAGACCCAGTACTTC | CASSPIGGSKTQYF
NA | TRBJ2-1 | NA | TRBV5-5 | TGTGCCAGCAGCTTGGTCCCGACCTCCTACAATGAGCAGTTCTTC | CASSLVPTSYNEQFF
NA | TRBJ2-7 | NA | TRBV18 | TGTGCCAGCTCTCGAACCGGGACAGCTAATACGGGAGCGACCAACAAACCTCCGGACGAGCAGTACTTC | CASSRTGTANTGATNKPPDEQYF